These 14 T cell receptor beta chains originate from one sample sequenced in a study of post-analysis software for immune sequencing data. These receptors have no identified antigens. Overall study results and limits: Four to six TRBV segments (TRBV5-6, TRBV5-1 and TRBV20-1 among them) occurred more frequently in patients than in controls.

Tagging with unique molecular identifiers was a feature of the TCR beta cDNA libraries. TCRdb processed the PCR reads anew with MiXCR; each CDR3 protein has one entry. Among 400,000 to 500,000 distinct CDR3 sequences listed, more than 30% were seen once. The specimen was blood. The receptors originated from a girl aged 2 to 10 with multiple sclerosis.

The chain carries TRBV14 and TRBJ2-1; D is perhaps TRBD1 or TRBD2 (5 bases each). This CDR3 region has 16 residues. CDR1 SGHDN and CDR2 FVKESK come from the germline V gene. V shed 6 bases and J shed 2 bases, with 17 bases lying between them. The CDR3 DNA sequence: TGTGCCAGCAGTCTAATACGGGGCTCACCCTACAATGAGCAGTTCTTC. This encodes CASSLIRGSPYNEQFF.

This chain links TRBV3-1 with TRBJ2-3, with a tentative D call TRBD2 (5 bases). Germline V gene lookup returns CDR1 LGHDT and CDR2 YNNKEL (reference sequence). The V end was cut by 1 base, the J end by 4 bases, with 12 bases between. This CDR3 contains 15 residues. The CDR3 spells CASSQVPEAPDTQYF. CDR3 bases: TGTGCCAGCAGCCAAGTTCCGGAGGCCCCAGATACGCAGTATTTT.

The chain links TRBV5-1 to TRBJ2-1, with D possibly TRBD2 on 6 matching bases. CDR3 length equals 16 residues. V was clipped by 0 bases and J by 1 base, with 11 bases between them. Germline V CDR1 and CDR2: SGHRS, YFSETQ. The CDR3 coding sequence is TGCGCCAGCAGCTTGGGGCGGGGCCATTCCTACAATGAGCAGTTCTTC. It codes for CASSLGRGHSYNEQFF.

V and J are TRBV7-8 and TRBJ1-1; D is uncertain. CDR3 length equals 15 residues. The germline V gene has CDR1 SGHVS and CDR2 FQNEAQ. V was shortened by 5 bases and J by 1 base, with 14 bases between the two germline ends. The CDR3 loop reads CASSHGRISNTEAFF. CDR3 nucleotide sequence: TGTGCCAGCAGCCATGGGCGCATTTCGAACACTGAAGCTTTCTTT.

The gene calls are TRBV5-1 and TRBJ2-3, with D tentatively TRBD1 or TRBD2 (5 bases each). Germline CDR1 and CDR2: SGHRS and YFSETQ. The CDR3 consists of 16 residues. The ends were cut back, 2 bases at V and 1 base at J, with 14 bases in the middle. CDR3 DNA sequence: TGCGCCAGCAGCTTCCTATGGGACGCTGGCACAGATACGCAGTATTTT. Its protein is CASSFLWDAGTDTQYF.

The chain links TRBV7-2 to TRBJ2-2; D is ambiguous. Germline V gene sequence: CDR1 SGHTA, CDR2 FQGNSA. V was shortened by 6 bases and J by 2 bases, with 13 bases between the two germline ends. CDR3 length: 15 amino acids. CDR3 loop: CASRPDSSNTGELFF. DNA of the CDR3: TGTGCCAGCAGACCCGATAGCAGTAACACCGGGGAGCTGTTTTTT.

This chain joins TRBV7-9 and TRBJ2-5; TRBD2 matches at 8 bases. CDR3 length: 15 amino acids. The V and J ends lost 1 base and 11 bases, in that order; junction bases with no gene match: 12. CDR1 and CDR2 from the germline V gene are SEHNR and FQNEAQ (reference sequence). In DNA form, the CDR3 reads TGTGCCAGCAGCTTAGGGGTAGCGGGGCCCCCCCGGCAGTACTTC. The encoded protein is CASSLGVAGPPRQYF.

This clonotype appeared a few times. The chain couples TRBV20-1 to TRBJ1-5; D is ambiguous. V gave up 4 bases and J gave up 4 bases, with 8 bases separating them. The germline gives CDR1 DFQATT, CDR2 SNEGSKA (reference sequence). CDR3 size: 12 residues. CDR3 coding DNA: TGCAGTGCTACTATAATGAATCAGCCCCAGCATTTT. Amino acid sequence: CSATIMNQPQHF.

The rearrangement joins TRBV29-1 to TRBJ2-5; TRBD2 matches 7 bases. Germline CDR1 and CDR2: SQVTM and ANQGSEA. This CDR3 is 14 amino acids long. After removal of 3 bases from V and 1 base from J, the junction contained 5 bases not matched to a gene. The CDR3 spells CSVERASGQETQYF. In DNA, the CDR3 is TGCAGCGTTGAGAGGGCTAGCGGCCAAGAGACCCAGTACTTC.

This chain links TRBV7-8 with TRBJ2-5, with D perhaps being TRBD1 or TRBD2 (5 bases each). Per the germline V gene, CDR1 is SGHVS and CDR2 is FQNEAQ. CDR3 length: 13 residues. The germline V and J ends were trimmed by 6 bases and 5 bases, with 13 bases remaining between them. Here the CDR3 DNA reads TGTGCCAGCAGGTGGGGGACGGTGGAGACCCAGTACTTC. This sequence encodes CASRWGTVETQYF. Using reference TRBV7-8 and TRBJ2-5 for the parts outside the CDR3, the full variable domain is GAGVSQSPRYKVAKRGQDVALRCDPISGHVSLFWYQQALGQGPEFLTYFQNEAQLDKSGLPSDRFFAERPEGSVSTLKIQRTQQEDSAVYLCASRWGTVETQYFGPGTRLLVL.

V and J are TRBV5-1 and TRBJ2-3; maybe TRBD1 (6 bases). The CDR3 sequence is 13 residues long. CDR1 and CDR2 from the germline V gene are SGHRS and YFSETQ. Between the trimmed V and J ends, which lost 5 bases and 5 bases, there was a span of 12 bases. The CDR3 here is CASSYGQIDTQYF. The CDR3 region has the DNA TGCGCCAGCAGTTATGGACAGATAGATACGCAGTATTTT.

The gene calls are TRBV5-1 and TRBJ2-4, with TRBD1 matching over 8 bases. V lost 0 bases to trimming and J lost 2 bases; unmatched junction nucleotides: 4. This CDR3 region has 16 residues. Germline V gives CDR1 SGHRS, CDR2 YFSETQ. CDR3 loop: CASSLARTGTKNIQYF. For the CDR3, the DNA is TGCGCCAGCAGCTTGGCGAGGACAGGGACCAAAAACATTCAGTACTTC. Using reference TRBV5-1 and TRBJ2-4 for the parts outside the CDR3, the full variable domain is KAGVTQTPRYLIKTRGQQVTLSCSPISGHRSVSWYQQTPGQGLQFLFEYFSETQRNKGNFPGRFSGRQFSNSRSEMNVSTLELGDSALYLCASSLARTGTKNIQYFGAGTRLSVL.

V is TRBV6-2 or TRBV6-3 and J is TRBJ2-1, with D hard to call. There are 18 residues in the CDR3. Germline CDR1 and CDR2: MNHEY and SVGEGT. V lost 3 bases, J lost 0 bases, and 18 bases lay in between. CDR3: CASSYSTNSSHSYNEQFF. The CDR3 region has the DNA TGTGCCAGCAGTTATTCCACCAACAGCAGCCACTCCTACAATGAGCAGTTCTTC.

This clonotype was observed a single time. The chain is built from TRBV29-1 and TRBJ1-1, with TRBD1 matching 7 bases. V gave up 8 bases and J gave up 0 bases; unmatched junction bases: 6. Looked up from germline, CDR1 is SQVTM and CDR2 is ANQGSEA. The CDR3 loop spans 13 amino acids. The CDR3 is CSNKGQMNTEAFF. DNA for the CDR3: TGCAGCAACAAGGGACAGATGAACACTGAAGCTTTCTTT.